This is a list of T cell receptor beta chains from one sample in a study of CD8+ T cells in alopecia areata. TCRdb keeps only in-frame clones here, not all; method: immunoSEQ multiplex PCR. The table includes more than 150,000 clones, 45% to 75% detected once. Specimen: CD4+ T cells sorted from blood, collected at week 4, from a patient treated with tofacitinib. These receptors all come from a human donor with alopecia areata. Each CDR3 is given without its conserved first and last residue.

v_call cdr3_aa
TRBV19 ASSWTGDNQPQH
TRBV29-1 SVIRDRGNGYT
TRBV30 AWEGQLSGQPQH
TRBV5-1 ASSLALTGGPNTGELF
TRBV19 ASSIGQQNTEAF
TRBV5-6 ASSLYGGRDTQY
TRBV4-1 ASSQPQDTQY
TRBV23-1 ASSQSRQGAFGYT
TRBV29-1 SVRQVLYTEAF
TRBV6-6 ASSYRDITDTQY
TRBV7-2 ASSLAAGDIQPQH
TRBV29-1 SVEHAARTDTQY
TRBV28 ASNLRGQNYGYT
TRBV7-2 ASSLEAGPETQY
TRBV29-1 SVGGQGATGTQY
TRBV7-7 ASSPHTMAGANVLT
TRBV6-5 ASTSGNTIY
TRBV30 AWSQPGQGKAEAF
TRBV30 AWSQGLSGNTIY